The T cell receptor (beta chain) described here comes from a study of OX40 agonist ivuxolimab in advanced cancers. Study context: The diagnoses of dose-escalation patients were hepatocellular carcinoma, melanoma, renal cell or head and neck cancer.

Patients were ineligible given autoimmune disease history or systemic immunosuppression. Repertoires were generated with immunoSEQ multiplex PCR, while TCRdb's copy carries only in-frame clones and drops some. Of tens of thousands of clones in the sample, 87% were seen once. This sample comprised CD4+ or CD8+ T cells sorted from blood, obtained in a trial of the OX40 agonist ivuxolimab. This clonotype was sampled from an adult with an advanced solid tumor such as melanoma, head and neck, liver or kidney cancer.

For the CDR3, the DNA is TGCAGCGTTAGCCGGGCTATAGATACGCAGTATTTT. It is translated as CSVSRAIDTQYF. The chain uses TRBV29-1 and TRBJ2-3; no firm D call. Germline V CDR1 and CDR2: SQVTM, ANQGSEA. The ends were cut back, 5 bases at V and 5 bases at J, with 11 bases in the middle. The CDR3 is 12 amino acids.